This T cell receptor beta chain was retrieved from a study of cytomegalovirus exposure and HLA in healthy donors. The PCR was carried out with 60 Vbeta primers and 13 Jbeta primers. TCRdb's table, derived via immunoSEQ multiplex PCR, lists solely in-frame clones and lacks some. The sample has about 55,000 clones; 82% are singletons. Healthy bone marrow donors made up the donors. With respect to this clone: Its target is not known.

The study, taken as a whole, reports: About 87% or about 30% of the time was how often most TCR beta V segments were productive, according to an earlier analysis. According to a later analysis, donors in an Asian-associated ancestry cluster reportedly had fewer N-insertions than the approximately 730-donor mean. With DRB1 most and HLA-C fewest, TCR association rates differed between HLA loci in a later analysis.

This CDR3 has 14 amino acids. Germline V CDR1 and CDR2: SGDLS, YYNGEE. Trimming cost V 2 bases and J 1 base; bases outside gene matches: 2. The material sequenced was PBMCs. The chain couples TRBV9 to TRBJ2-5; 7 bases agree with TRBD1. This clonotype was obtained from a young man in good health and CMV-seronegative. CDR3 bases: TGTGCCAGCAGCGTCGACAGGGCCCAAGAGACCCAGTACTTC. As protein: CASSVDRAQETQYF.